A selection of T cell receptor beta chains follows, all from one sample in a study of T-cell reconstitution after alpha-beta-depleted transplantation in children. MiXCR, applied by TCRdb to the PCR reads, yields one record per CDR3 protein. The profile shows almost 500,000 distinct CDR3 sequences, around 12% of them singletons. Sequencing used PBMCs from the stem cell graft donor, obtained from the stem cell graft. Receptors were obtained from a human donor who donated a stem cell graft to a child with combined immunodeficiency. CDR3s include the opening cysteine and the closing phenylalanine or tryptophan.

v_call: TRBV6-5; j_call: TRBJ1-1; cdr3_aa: CASSHSTGKRAFF
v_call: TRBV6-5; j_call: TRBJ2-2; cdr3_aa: CASSSADLRTGELFF
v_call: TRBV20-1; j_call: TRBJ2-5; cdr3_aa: CSARVHSGGQETQYF
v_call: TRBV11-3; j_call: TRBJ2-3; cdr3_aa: CASSRYLSGSADTQYF
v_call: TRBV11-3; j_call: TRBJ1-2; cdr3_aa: CASSLMYLGTNNYGYTF
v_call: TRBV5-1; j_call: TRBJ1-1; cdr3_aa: CASSLEGTEAFF
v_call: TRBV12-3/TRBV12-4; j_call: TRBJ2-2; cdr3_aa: CASSLLVAGELFF
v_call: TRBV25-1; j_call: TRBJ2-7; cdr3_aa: CASKGTGSSYEQYF
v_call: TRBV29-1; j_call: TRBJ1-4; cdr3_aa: CSVSGIENEKLFF
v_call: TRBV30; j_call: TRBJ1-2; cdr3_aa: CAWNPQFNYGYTF
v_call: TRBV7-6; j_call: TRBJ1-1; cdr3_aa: CASSQGQLSEAFF
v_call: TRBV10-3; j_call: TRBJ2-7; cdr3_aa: CAISGADRGPPPRRNEQYF
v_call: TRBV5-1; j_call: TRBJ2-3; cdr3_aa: CASSLEVAGGRDTQYF
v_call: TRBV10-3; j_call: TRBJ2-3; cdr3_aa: CAISPTSGGADTQYF
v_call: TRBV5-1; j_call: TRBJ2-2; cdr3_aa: CASSLDAGGWVGELFF
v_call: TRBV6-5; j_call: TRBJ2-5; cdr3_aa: CASSNRLAGALETQYF
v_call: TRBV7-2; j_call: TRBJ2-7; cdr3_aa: CASSFTGTSGGDEQYF
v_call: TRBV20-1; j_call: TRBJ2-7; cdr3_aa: CSARAREGTGYEQYF
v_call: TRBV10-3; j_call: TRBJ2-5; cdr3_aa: CAISEVRGPGDQYF
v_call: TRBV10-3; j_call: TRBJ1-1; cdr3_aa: CAISELRVKGVGPEAFF
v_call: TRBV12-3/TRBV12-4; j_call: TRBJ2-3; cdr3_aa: CASSPGTGIHTQYF
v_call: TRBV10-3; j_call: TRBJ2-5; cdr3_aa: CAISEREQETQYF
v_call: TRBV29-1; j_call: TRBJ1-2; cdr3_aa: CSVEKGDGYTF
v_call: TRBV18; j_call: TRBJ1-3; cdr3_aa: CASSPGGGIQSGNTIYF
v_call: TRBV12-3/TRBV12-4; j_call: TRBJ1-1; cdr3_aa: CASSLGQGWAEAFF
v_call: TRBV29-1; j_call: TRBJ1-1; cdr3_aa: CSVEVGQGVTEAFF
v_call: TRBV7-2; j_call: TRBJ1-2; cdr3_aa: CASSFERGRYYGYTF
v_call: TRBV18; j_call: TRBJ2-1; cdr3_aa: CASSPNLAGSYNEQFF
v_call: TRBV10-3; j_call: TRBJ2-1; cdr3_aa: CAISDPRIVSYNEQFF
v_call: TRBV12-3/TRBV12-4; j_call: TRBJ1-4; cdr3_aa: CASSPRDLNGGKLFF
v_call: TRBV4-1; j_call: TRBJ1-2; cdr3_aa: CASSRTGTAGGYTF
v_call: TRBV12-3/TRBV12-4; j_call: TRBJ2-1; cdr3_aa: CASSPARLAGIGEQFF
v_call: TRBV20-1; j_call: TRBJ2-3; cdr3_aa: CSARDNREDTDTQYF
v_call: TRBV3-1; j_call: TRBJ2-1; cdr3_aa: CASDSGGEQFF
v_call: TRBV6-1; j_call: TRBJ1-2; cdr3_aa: CASRHGTGLNNGYTF
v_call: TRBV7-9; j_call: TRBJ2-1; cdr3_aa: CASSKRTSGRGYNEQFF
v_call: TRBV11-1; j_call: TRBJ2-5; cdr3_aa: CASSSTGGQGIFFQETQYF
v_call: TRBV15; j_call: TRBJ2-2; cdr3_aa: CATSKRWEVTGELFF
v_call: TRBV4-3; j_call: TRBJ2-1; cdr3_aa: CASSQDRSNNEQFF
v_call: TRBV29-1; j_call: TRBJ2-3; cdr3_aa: CSVEDLQDTDTQYF
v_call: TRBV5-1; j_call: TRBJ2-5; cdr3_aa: CASSAGQVGPQETQYF
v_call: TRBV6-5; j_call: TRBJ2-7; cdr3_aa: CASSYSRTRSYEQYF
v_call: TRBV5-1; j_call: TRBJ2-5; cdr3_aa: CASSLVQGSTQYF
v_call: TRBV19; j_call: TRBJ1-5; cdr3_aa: CASRGWGEQPQHF
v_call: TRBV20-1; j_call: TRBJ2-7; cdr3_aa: CSAIGSGTDAYEQYF
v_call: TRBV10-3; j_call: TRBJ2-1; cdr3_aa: CAISENRGTSSYNEQFF
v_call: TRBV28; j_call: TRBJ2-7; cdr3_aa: CASSLGGKGYEQYF
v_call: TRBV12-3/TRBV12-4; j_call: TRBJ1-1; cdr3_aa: CASSSSRNRGEAFF
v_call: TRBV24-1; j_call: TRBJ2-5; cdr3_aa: CATSDPSLAGSRGETQYF
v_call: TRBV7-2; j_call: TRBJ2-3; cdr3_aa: CASSSHGGVGADTQYF
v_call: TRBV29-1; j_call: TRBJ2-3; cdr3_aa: CSVHMRGPDTQYF
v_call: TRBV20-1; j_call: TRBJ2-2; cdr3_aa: CSASSPGTGAGELFF
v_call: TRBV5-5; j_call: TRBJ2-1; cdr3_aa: CASSFTSGTYNEQFF
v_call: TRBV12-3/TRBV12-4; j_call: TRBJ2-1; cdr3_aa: CASSFGSSGLSSYNEQFF
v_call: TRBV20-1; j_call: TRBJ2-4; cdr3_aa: CSARAGGEVAKNIQYF
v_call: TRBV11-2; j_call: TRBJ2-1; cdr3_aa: CASSLGPGQGLENEQFF
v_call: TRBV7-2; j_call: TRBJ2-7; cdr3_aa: CASSPSPGVYEQYF